This is a list of T cell receptor beta chains from one sample in a study of blood T cell repertoires in COVID-19. Method: immunoSEQ multiplex PCR; TCRdb's copy keeps in-frame clones and lacks some. Of just over 300,000 clones listed, 90% are singletons. The sample consisted of PBMCs or T cells enriched from blood (not recorded which). These receptors came from a woman under 30 with acute COVID-19. CDR3s include the opening cysteine and the closing phenylalanine or tryptophan. Fields, in order: D gene, clone size, J gene, V gene, CDR3 DNA, CDR3 protein. The D gene is left open where the match is weak. Rows may omit the clone size; those that give it use once, few, many or a size class.

D gene: TRBD1
clone size: NA
J gene: TRBJ1-1
V gene: TRBV7-3
CDR3 DNA: TGTGCCAGCAGCCCCACAGGGGGGGGCTCTGAAGCTTTCTTT
CDR3 protein: CASSPTGGGSEAFF

D gene: NA
clone size: once
J gene: TRBJ2-2
V gene: TRBV28
CDR3 DNA: TGTGCCAGCAGTGCGGCGGAGGACACCGGGGAGCTGTTTTTT
CDR3 protein: CASSAAEDTGELFF

D gene: NA
clone size: once
J gene: TRBJ2-1
V gene: TRBV19
CDR3 DNA: TGTGCCAGTAGTACAGGCTCCAAGTACAATGAGCAGTTCTTC
CDR3 protein: CASSTGSKYNEQFF

D gene: NA
clone size: NA
J gene: TRBJ2-3
V gene: TRBV12-3/TRBV12-4
CDR3 DNA: TGTGCCAGCCTCGCCCTACAGACAGATACGCAGTATTTT
CDR3 protein: CASLALQTDTQYF

D gene: TRBD1
clone size: NA
J gene: TRBJ1-2
V gene: TRBV28
CDR3 DNA: TGTGCCAGCAGGGTCGGGACAGGGACCGTCTACACCTTC
CDR3 protein: CASRVGTGTVYTF

D gene: TRBD1
clone size: NA
J gene: TRBJ1-5
V gene: TRBV24-1
CDR3 DNA: TGTGCCACCAGTGATTGGACAGGGGGGACCGCCGTCCAGCATTTT
CDR3 protein: CATSDWTGGTAVQHF

D gene: NA
clone size: NA
J gene: TRBJ1-1
V gene: TRBV29-1
CDR3 DNA: TGCAGCGTTGTAGTTTCTAATGAAGCTTTCTTT
CDR3 protein: CSVVVSNEAFF

D gene: TRBD1
clone size: NA
J gene: TRBJ1-1
V gene: TRBV11-3
CDR3 DNA: TGTGCCAGCAGCGCAGGGGGCTGGGATGGGATGAACACTGAAGCTTTCTTT
CDR3 protein: CASSAGGWDGMNTEAFF

D gene: TRBD1
clone size: NA
J gene: TRBJ2-7
V gene: TRBV4-2
CDR3 DNA: TGTGCCAGCGCGGCAGGGGGCGCCGAGCAGTACTTC
CDR3 protein: CASAAGGAEQYF

D gene: TRBD2
clone size: few
J gene: TRBJ2-3
V gene: TRBV9
CDR3 DNA: TGTGCCAGCAGCGTAGGGATAGCGGGGGGCACAGATACGCAGTATTTT
CDR3 protein: CASSVGIAGGTDTQYF

D gene: NA
clone size: once
J gene: TRBJ1-4
V gene: TRBV29-1
CDR3 DNA: TGCAGCGTTCAGGGTCCAACTAATGAAAAACTGTTTTTT
CDR3 protein: CSVQGPTNEKLFF

D gene: TRBD2
clone size: once
J gene: TRBJ2-3
V gene: TRBV6-1
CDR3 DNA: TGTGCCAGCAGTGAAGGGAGCGGGGTCACAGATACGCAGTATTTT
CDR3 protein: CASSEGSGVTDTQYF

D gene: TRBD2
clone size: NA
J gene: TRBJ2-1
V gene: TRBV10-3
CDR3 DNA: TGTGCCATCAGTGAGTCGGGCCTAGCGGGAGGGCCCTCCTACAATGAGCAGTTCTTC
CDR3 protein: CAISESGLAGGPSYNEQFF

D gene: TRBD1
clone size: NA
J gene: TRBJ2-5
V gene: TRBV28
CDR3 DNA: TGTGCCAGCAAGTCAGGGGGCGCGGGAGAGACCCAGTACTTC
CDR3 protein: CASKSGGAGETQYF

D gene: NA
clone size: once
J gene: TRBJ1-4
V gene: TRBV28
CDR3 DNA: TGTGCCAGCAGATCCCCGGGGTCATCTAATGAAAAACTGTTTTTT
CDR3 protein: CASRSPGSSNEKLFF

D gene: TRBD1
clone size: NA
J gene: TRBJ1-2
V gene: TRBV29-1
CDR3 DNA: TGCAGCGTTGAAACACCCGTGGGACAGGGGGCTGATTATGGCTACACCTTC
CDR3 protein: CSVETPVGQGADYGYTF

D gene: NA
clone size: once
J gene: TRBJ2-7
V gene: TRBV11-2
CDR3 DNA: TGTGCCAGCAGCTTAGACCGGGACTTTTACTACGAGCAGTACTTC
CDR3 protein: CASSLDRDFYYEQYF

D gene: TRBD1
clone size: NA
J gene: TRBJ1-1
V gene: TRBV6-4
CDR3 DNA: TGTGCCAGCAGTGAGTCCCCCGGACAGGGGAACACTGAAGCTTTCTTT
CDR3 protein: CASSESPGQGNTEAFF

D gene: NA
clone size: NA
J gene: TRBJ2-5
V gene: TRBV4-2
CDR3 DNA: TGTGCCAGCGGCATGATCCAAGAGACCCAGTACTTC
CDR3 protein: CASGMIQETQYF

D gene: NA
clone size: NA
J gene: TRBJ2-5
V gene: TRBV9
CDR3 DNA: TGTGCCAGCAGCGTAGCCCTCCAAGAGACCCAGTACTTC
CDR3 protein: CASSVALQETQYF

D gene: TRBD1
clone size: NA
J gene: TRBJ2-3
V gene: TRBV2
CDR3 DNA: TGTGCCAGCAGTAAGGACAGGGACACAGATACGCAGTATTTT
CDR3 protein: CASSKDRDTDTQYF

D gene: TRBD2
clone size: NA
J gene: TRBJ2-7
V gene: TRBV14
CDR3 DNA: TGTGCCAGCAGCCAACGACTAGCGGATACCTACGAGCAGTACTTC
CDR3 protein: CASSQRLADTYEQYF

D gene: TRBD1
clone size: NA
J gene: TRBJ2-6
V gene: TRBV19
CDR3 DNA: TGTGCCAGTAGTATCCCGACAGGGGGCGTTAGGGCCAACGTCCTGACTTTC
CDR3 protein: CASSIPTGGVRANVLTF

D gene: NA
clone size: NA
J gene: TRBJ2-7
V gene: TRBV19
CDR3 DNA: TGTGCCAGTAGTTATGCCGGGACCTACGAGCAGTACTTC
CDR3 protein: CASSYAGTYEQYF

D gene: TRBD1
clone size: NA
J gene: TRBJ2-7
V gene: TRBV10-3
CDR3 DNA: TGTGCCATCGGGGGACAGCGTCTCTACGAGCAGTACTTC
CDR3 protein: CAIGGQRLYEQYF

D gene: TRBD2
clone size: NA
J gene: TRBJ2-1
V gene: TRBV28
CDR3 DNA: TGTGCCAGCAGTTTATATCCTAGCGGGAGCTCCTACAATGAGCAGTTCTTC
CDR3 protein: CASSLYPSGSSYNEQFF

D gene: TRBD2
clone size: NA
J gene: TRBJ2-1
V gene: TRBV9
CDR3 DNA: TGTGCCAGCAGCTCTAGACATGGCGGGAGTGTGGGTGAGCAGTTCTTC
CDR3 protein: CASSSRHGGSVGEQFF

D gene: TRBD1
clone size: NA
J gene: TRBJ1-1
V gene: TRBV11-2
CDR3 DNA: TGTGCCAGCAGCTCCTTAGCGGGACAGGGGAAAAGGAACACTGAAGCTTTCTTT
CDR3 protein: CASSSLAGQGKRNTEAFF

D gene: NA
clone size: NA
J gene: TRBJ2-7
V gene: TRBV25-1
CDR3 DNA: TGTGCCAGCAGTACCCCGGGGGCCTACGAGCAGTACTTC
CDR3 protein: CASSTPGAYEQYF

D gene: TRBD2
clone size: NA
J gene: TRBJ2-1
V gene: TRBV10-3
CDR3 DNA: TGTGCCATCAGTACTAGCGGTAGCTACAATGAGCAGTTCTTC
CDR3 protein: CAISTSGSYNEQFF

D gene: TRBD1
clone size: once
J gene: TRBJ1-6
V gene: TRBV9
CDR3 DNA: TGTGCCAGCAGCGTTGGGGACAGGCCCGAACCCCTCCACTTT
CDR3 protein: CASSVGDRPEPLHF

D gene: NA
clone size: NA
J gene: TRBJ2-7
V gene: TRBV28
CDR3 DNA: TGTGCCAGCAGTCAAACAGTCTACGAGCAGTACTTC
CDR3 protein: CASSQTVYEQYF

D gene: NA
clone size: NA
J gene: TRBJ1-4
V gene: TRBV30
CDR3 DNA: TGTGCCTGGACAGATCCTAATGAAAAACTGTTTTTT
CDR3 protein: CAWTDPNEKLFF

D gene: NA
clone size: NA
J gene: TRBJ2-6
V gene: TRBV28
CDR3 DNA: TGTGCCAGCAGTTTCGCAACTTCTGGGGCCAACGTCCTGACTTTC
CDR3 protein: CASSFATSGANVLTF

D gene: TRBD2
clone size: NA
J gene: TRBJ2-7
V gene: TRBV27
CDR3 DNA: TGTGCCAGTTGGAGGAGGGGGACTAGCGGGAGGGCACGATACGAGCAGTACTTC
CDR3 protein: CASWRRGTSGRARYEQYF

D gene: NA
clone size: NA
J gene: TRBJ2-7
V gene: TRBV18
CDR3 DNA: TGTGCCAGCTCACCGGTCTCTGGAGGGTGGCCATACGAGCAGTACTTC
CDR3 protein: CASSPVSGGWPYEQYF